Listed here are 27 T cell receptor beta chains from one sample, sequenced in a study of cytomegalovirus exposure and HLA in healthy donors. The primer mix had 60 Vbeta and 13 Jbeta primers. TCRdb's copy holds only in-frame clones and misses some; the assay was immunoSEQ multiplex PCR. The sample yields over 120,000 clones, 75% to 85% seen once. Specimen: PBMCs. Source of these receptors: a man aged 45-65 years in good health and CMV-seronegative.

The V and J genes are TRBV7-2 and TRBJ1-5, with D unclear. The CDR3 contains 11 residues. Trimming took 1 base from V and 8 from J, leaving 3 bases between them. The germline gives CDR1 SGHTA, CDR2 FQGNSA. The CDR3 is CASSLGEPQHF. The CDR3 coding sequence is TGTGCCAGCAGCTTAGGAGAGCCCCAGCATTTT.

J is TRBJ2-1 and V is TRBV7-9; the match to TRBD2 covers 16 bases. CDR1 and CDR2 from the germline V gene are SEHNR and FQNEAQ (reference sequence). The V gene end was trimmed by 3 bases and the J gene end by 10 bases; junction bases not matched to a gene: 3. The CDR3 runs 15 residues. The CDR3 loop reads CASSFGTSGRVEQFF. DNA for the CDR3: TGTGCCAGCAGCTTCGGGACTAGCGGGAGGGTCGAGCAGTTCTTC.

This sequence joins TRBV27 and TRBJ2-3; TRBD1 matches 9 bases. Trimming at V came to 6 bases and at J to 9 bases, leaving 7 bases not matched to a gene. Germline assignment: CDR1 MNHEY and CDR2 SMNVEV (reference sequence). The CDR3 covers 13 residues. Here the CDR3 DNA reads TGTGCCAGCAGACCCTTCGACAGGGGGACGCAGTATTTT. Encoded protein: CASRPFDRGTQYF.

The chain recombines TRBV7-9 with TRBJ1-4, with 9 nucleotides matching TRBD1. The CDR3 spans 16 residues. Germline loops: CDR1 SEHNR, CDR2 FQNEAQ (reference sequence). V lost 1 base, J lost 4 bases, and 4 bases stayed unmatched. Written as DNA, the CDR3 is TGTGCCAGCAGCTTAGGAAAGACAGGGGGTAATGAAAAACTGTTTTTT. Amino acid sequence: CASSLGKTGGNEKLFF.

V usage is TRBV29-1 and J usage is TRBJ2-3, with 7 bases aligning to TRBD1. The V gene's germline CDR1 is SQVTM and CDR2 ANQGSEA. V shed 3 bases and J 2 bases; nucleotides not matched to a gene: 11. This CDR3 contains 16 residues. CDR3 loop: CSVDFRGPRDTDTQYF. Written as DNA, the CDR3 is TGCAGCGTTGACTTTAGGGGGCCGCGTGACACAGATACGCAGTATTTT.

CDR3 sequence: CAWDAGNQPQHF. CDR3 nucleotides: TGTGCCTGGGACGCGGGTAATCAGCCCCAGCATTTT. The chain couples TRBV30 to TRBJ1-5; D unclear. Germline CDR1 is GTSNPN and CDR2 is SVGIG (reference sequence). Trimming left V 5 bases short and J 4 bases short, with 9 bases between. The CDR3 is 12 amino acids.

The J gene is TRBJ1-1, the V gene TRBV2; D is unclear. Between the trimmed V and J ends, which lost 6 bases and 5 bases, there was a span of 13 bases. The germline CDR1 and CDR2 sequences are SNHLY and FYNNEI. This CDR3 comprises 13 residues. This chain's CDR3 is CASRASERTEAFF. CDR3 nucleotides: TGTGCCAGCAGAGCGAGTGAGAGAACTGAAGCTTTCTTT.

The chain uses TRBV19 and TRBJ1-1; 8 bases are a match to TRBD1. Trimming removed 6 bases from V and 6 bases from J; junction bases left unmatched: 6. Germline lookup yields CDR1 LNHDA and CDR2 SQIVND (reference sequence). The CDR3 loop spans 13 amino acids. This CDR3 is CASSPGTGAEAFF. As DNA, the CDR3 is TGTGCCAGTAGCCCAGGGACAGGCGCTGAAGCTTTCTTT.

This chain links TRBV5-1 with TRBJ1-1; D perhaps matches TRBD1 (5 bases). The length of the CDR3 is 15 residues. Per the germline V gene, CDR1 is SGHRS and CDR2 is YFSETQ. The ends were cut back, 2 bases at V and 4 bases at J, with 15 bases in the middle. This CDR3 is CASSFNPGSGTEAFF. In DNA, the CDR3 is TGCGCCAGCAGCTTTAACCCAGGGTCGGGCACTGAAGCTTTCTTT.

This chain uses TRBV2 with TRBJ1-1; D might be TRBD1 (6 bases). With 3 bases removed from V and 5 bases from J, the gap between germline ends came to 10 bases. This CDR3 contains 13 residues. Germline assignment: CDR1 SNHLY and CDR2 FYNNEI. CDR3 coding DNA: TGTGCCAGCAGTGAGGGAAGGGGGACTGAAGCTTTCTTT. This codes for CASSEGRGTEAFF.

This chain links TRBV7-9 with TRBJ2-1, with 8 bases fitting TRBD2. CDR1 SEHNR and CDR2 FQNEAQ come from the germline V gene (reference sequence). The CDR3 consists of 16 residues. The trim removed 7 bases at V and 7 bases at J, leaving 15 bases unmatched. CDR3 DNA: TGTGCCAGCATCCTCCCGGCGGGGGGCGCGTTAAATGAGCAGTTCTTC. Its translation: CASILPAGGALNEQFF.

The chain combines TRBV6-5 with TRBJ2-7; the D gene is possibly TRBD1 (6 bases). V was cut by 6 bases and J by 2 bases, with 14 bases left in between. Germline lookup yields CDR1 MNHEY and CDR2 SVGAGI. This CDR3 comprises 14 residues. The CDR3, as DNA: TGTGCCAGCAGACACGACAGGAACACCTACGAGCAGTACTTC. Protein: CASRHDRNTYEQYF.

The chain has TRBV15 and TRBJ2-5, with 9 bases matching TRBD1. V lost 2 bases and J lost 2; bases outside the gene matches: 6. The CDR3 sequence is 16 residues long. Germline V lookup: CDR1 LNHNV, CDR2 YYDKDF (reference sequence). CDR3 coding DNA: TGTGCCACCAGCAGAAATCCCGGGACAGGGCAAGAGACCCAGTACTTC. Its translation is CATSRNPGTGQETQYF. Full variable domain (rest looked up from reference TRBV15 and TRBJ2-5): DAMVIQNPRYQVTQFGKPVTLSCSQTLNHNVMYWYQQKSSQAPKLLFHYYDKDFNNEADTPDNFQSRRPNTSFCFLDIRSPGLGDTAMYLCATSRNPGTGQETQYFGPGTRLLVL.

This rearrangement joins TRBV6-4 to TRBJ2-3, with TRBD2 identical over 7 bases. In germline, CDR1 is MRHNA, CDR2 SNTAGT. The J segment lost 3 bases and the V segment lost 6 bases, leaving 3 bases of the junction unmatched. The CDR3 is made up of 13 amino acids. The CDR3 is CASSSGDTDTQYF. The CDR3 region has the DNA TGTGCCAGCAGCAGCGGGGATACAGATACGCAGTATTTT.

The V and J genes are TRBV29-1 and TRBJ1-5; 12 bases line up with TRBD1. The CDR3 has 15 amino acids. Germline lookup yields CDR1 SQVTM and CDR2 ANQGSEA. The trim removed 6 bases at V and 4 bases at J, leaving 7 bases unmatched. The CDR3 region is CSVGTGGAGNQPQHF. The DNA of the CDR3 is TGCAGCGTGGGGACAGGGGGCGCGGGAAATCAGCCCCAGCATTTT.

This clone was seen more than once but under ten times. The rearrangement links TRBV9 to TRBJ2-3; TRBD2 matches 13 bases. The junction had 2 bases not matched to a gene; V was cut back by 0 bases and J by 7 bases. The CDR3 contains 15 residues. Looked up from germline, CDR1 is SGDLS and CDR2 is YYNGEE. The CDR3 region is CASSVETSGRNTQYF. CDR3 bases: TGTGCCAGCAGCGTAGAGACTAGCGGGAGGAATACGCAGTATTTT.

The V gene is TRBV30, the J gene TRBJ1-2, with D maybe TRBD1 (6 bases). Germline loops: CDR1 GTSNPN, CDR2 SVGIG (reference sequence). CDR3 length: 14 residues. Trimming stripped 3 bases from V and 6 bases from J, with 17 bases between. The CDR3 nucleotides read TGTGCCTGGAGCCCAGGGCAGGGGATGAATGGCTACACCTTC. Translation: CAWSPGQGMNGYTF. Looking up the rest from reference TRBV30 and TRBJ1-2 gives the full variable domain: SQTIHQWPATLVQPVGSPLSLECTVEGTSNPNLYWYRQAAGRGLQLLFYSVGIGQISSEVPQNLSASRPQDRQFILSSKKLLLSDSGFYLCAWSPGQGMNGYTFGSGTRLTVV.

The V and J genes are TRBV5-8 and TRBJ2-3, with D tentatively TRBD2 (6 bases). Germline V gene data show CDR1 as SGHTS and CDR2 as YDEGEE. CDR3 length: 17 residues. V lost 7 bases, J lost 0 bases, and 21 bases lay in between. This CDR3 is CASPWGFQEGSTDTQYF. CDR3 DNA sequence: TGTGCCAGCCCCTGGGGGTTTCAGGAGGGCAGCACAGATACGCAGTATTTT.

The chain is built from TRBV5-1 and TRBJ2-5, with TRBD1 identical over 9 bases. The CDR3 spans 16 residues. V lost 0 bases, J lost 2 bases, and 5 bases stayed unmatched. Germline CDR1 and CDR2: SGHRS and YFSETQ. CDR3 amino acids: CASSLDYRGRQETQYF. DNA for the CDR3: TGCGCCAGCAGCTTGGACTACAGGGGGCGGCAAGAGACCCAGTACTTC.

This clone was observed a few times. The gene calls are TRBV2 and TRBJ1-2; weak D call: TRBD1 (5 bases). The V end lost 5 bases, the J end lost 9 bases, and 19 bases lay between the germline ends. The CDR3 loop spans 14 amino acids. CDR1 and CDR2 from the germline V gene are SNHLY and FYNNEI. CDR3 region: CASSTLGEAGSYTF. CDR3 sequence (DNA): TGTGCCAGCAGTACCTTAGGGGAGGCGGGTAGCTACACCTTC.

The chain uses TRBV11-2 and TRBJ1-5; 7 bases match TRBD1. Losses at the gene ends were 0 bases for V and 7 bases for J; bases not matched to a gene: 6. CDR3 length: 15 amino acids. Germline CDR1 and CDR2: SGHAT and FQNNGV. The CDR3 is CASSLDSHRGQPQHF. The CDR3 DNA sequence: TGTGCCAGCAGCTTAGACAGTCACAGGGGCCAGCCCCAGCATTTT.

V usage is TRBV6-5 and J usage is TRBJ2-7; D might be TRBD1 (6 bases). The CDR3 length is 15 residues. V was clipped by 5 bases and J by 4 bases, with 18 bases between them. Germline CDR1 is MNHEY and CDR2 is SVGAGI. CDR3 sequence: CASSGGGLGAYEQYF. The CDR3 bases are TGTGCCAGCAGTGGTGGCGGGCTGGGGGCTTACGAGCAGTACTTC.

The CDR3 reads CASSVTGAYEQYF. The CDR3 nucleotides read TGTGCCAGCAGTGTAACAGGTGCCTACGAGCAGTACTTC. This rearrangement joins TRBV2 to TRBJ2-7; the D gene is possibly TRBD1 (5 bases). This CDR3 has 13 residues. The V end lost 4 bases, the J end lost 2 bases, and 9 bases lay between the germline ends. Germline CDR1 reads SNHLY; CDR2 reads FYNNEI.

The J gene is TRBJ2-3, the V gene TRBV5-1, with D tentatively TRBD2 (6 bases). V lost 4 bases and J lost 5, with 11 bases in between. The CDR3 has 13 amino acids. Germline CDR1 reads SGHRS; CDR2 reads YFSETQ. The CDR3, as DNA: TGCGCCAGCAGCCCACTAGCTATAGATACGCAGTATTTT. Its protein is CASSPLAIDTQYF.

This chain uses TRBV4-1 with TRBJ2-3, with a weak D call TRBD2 (5 bases). Trimming stripped 1 base from V and 2 bases from J, with 16 bases between. This CDR3 is built from 17 residues. Per the germline V gene, CDR1 is MGHRA and CDR2 is YSYEKL. Here the CDR3 reads CASSQGGVRGNTDTQYF. The CDR3 region has the DNA TGCGCCAGCAGCCAAGGTGGCGTCCGGGGTAACACAGATACGCAGTATTTT.

The chain couples TRBV28 to TRBJ2-2; D not certain. This CDR3 has 12 residues. Looked up from germline, CDR1 is MDHEN and CDR2 is SYDVKM. Trimming shortened V by 5 bases and J by 2 bases, and 3 bases separated the two germline ends. This CDR3 is CASSLNTGELFF. The CDR3 DNA reads TGTGCCAGCAGTCTTAACACCGGGGAGCTGTTTTTT.

This sequence joins TRBV30 and TRBJ1-5; 7 nucleotides align to TRBD1. Germline V gives CDR1 GTSNPN, CDR2 SVGIG (reference sequence). The CDR3 length is 15 residues. The V segment lost 3 bases and the J segment 4 bases; nucleotides outside the gene matches: 9. The CDR3 sequence is CAWREGAGGNQPQHF. The CDR3 DNA is TGTGCCTGGAGAGAAGGGGCAGGGGGAAATCAGCCCCAGCATTTT.